The 31 T cell receptor beta chains below come from one sample, sequenced in a study of blood T cell repertoires in COVID-19. TCRdb's copy holds only in-frame clones and misses some; the assay was immunoSEQ multiplex PCR. Of about 270,000 clones listed, 88% are singletons. The sample consisted of PBMCs or T cells enriched from blood (not recorded which). The origin of the receptors is a woman in her fifties or sixties who had recovered from COVID-19.

The chain is built from TRBV9 and TRBJ1-2; 7 positions agree with TRBD1. Trimming took 3 bases from V and 4 from J; bases not matched to a gene: 6. Germline V CDR1 and CDR2: SGDLS, YYNGEE. This CDR3 region has 14 residues. The CDR3 nucleotides are TGTGCCAGCAGCGCCGACCGGGACAGCTATGGCTACACCTTC. Its translation: CASSADRDSYGYTF.

The chain is built from TRBV28 and TRBJ1-4; 7 bases are shared with TRBD1. The germline gives CDR1 MDHEN, CDR2 SYDVKM. The V and J ends lost 6 bases and 6 bases, in that order; junction bases with no gene match: 4. The CDR3 is 13 residues long. The CDR3 sequence is CASSGDSHEKLFF. DNA for the CDR3: TGTGCCAGCAGCGGGGACAGCCATGAAAAACTGTTTTTT.

The chain links TRBV7-2 to TRBJ1-1, with TRBD1 as a possible D gene (5 bases). The CDR3 runs 14 residues. The germline V gene encodes CDR1 SGHTA and CDR2 FQGNSA. V was pared by 6 bases and J by 0 bases, with 11 bases between. The CDR3 loop reads CASRPTVMNTEAFF. Here the CDR3 DNA reads TGTGCCAGCAGGCCGACAGTTATGAACACTGAAGCTTTCTTT.

Here the CDR3 reads CASSSDRGSEKLFF. Here the CDR3 DNA reads TGTGCCAGCAGTTCGGACAGGGGAAGTGAAAAACTGTTTTTT. This chain joins TRBV28 and TRBJ1-4; TRBD1 matches 9 bases. The CDR3 extends over 14 amino acids. The junction had 4 bases not matched to a gene; V was cut back by 4 bases and J by 7 bases. CDR1 and CDR2 (germline): MDHEN, SYDVKM.

This chain links TRBV7-9 with TRBJ2-1; TRBD2 aligns across 7 bases. Germline-derived CDR1 and CDR2 are SEHNR and FQNEAQ (reference sequence). The CDR3 extends over 14 amino acids. The V gene end was trimmed by 2 bases and the J gene end by 5 bases; junction bases not matched to a gene: 3. CDR3 sequence: CASSLILADNEQFF. DNA of the CDR3: TGTGCCAGCAGCTTAATTCTAGCGGACAATGAGCAGTTCTTC.

V usage is TRBV25-1 and J usage is TRBJ2-1; D not resolved. This CDR3 region has 13 residues. The germline CDR1 and CDR2 sequences are MGHDK and SYGVNS. The V gene lost 3 bases and the J gene lost 4 bases, with 7 bases spanning the gap. The CDR3 loop reads CASSDNGYNEQFF. In nucleotides, the CDR3 is TGTGCCAGCAGTGACAACGGGTACAATGAGCAGTTCTTC.

The chain employs TRBV7-3 and TRBJ2-1; D may be TRBD1 (6 bases). V dropped 5 bases and J dropped 2 bases, with 10 bases sitting between them. Germline V CDR1 and CDR2: SGHTA, FQGTGA. The CDR3 is 14 residues long. This chain's CDR3 is CASSLGQTYNEQFF. DNA of the CDR3: TGTGCCAGCAGCCTCGGACAGACCTACAATGAGCAGTTCTTC.

The chain has TRBV5-1 and TRBJ2-7; perhaps TRBD1 as D (5 bases). Deletions cut 4 bases from V and 6 bases from J, with 14 bases between. CDR3 length equals 13 residues. The germline CDR1 and CDR2 sequences are SGHRS and YFSETQ. The CDR3 nucleotides read TGCGCCAGCAGCATAGGGGATTCCCGCGAGCAGTACTTC. Amino acids: CASSIGDSREQYF.

This rearrangement joins TRBV7-2 to TRBJ2-7; TRBD1 aligns across 7 bases. The trim removed 1 base at V and 0 bases at J, leaving 3 bases unmatched. The germline V gene has CDR1 SGHTA and CDR2 FQGNSA. The CDR3 length is 15 residues. Here the CDR3 DNA reads TGTGCCAGCAGCTTAGACGGACAGGTCTCCTACGAGCAGTACTTC. Protein sequence: CASSLDGQVSYEQYF.

This rearrangement joins TRBV5-6 to TRBJ1-6, with a weak D call TRBD1 (6 bases). This CDR3 is built from 15 residues. Per the germline V gene, CDR1 is SGHDT and CDR2 is YYEEEE. V was cut by 4 bases and J by 3 bases, with 11 bases left in between. The DNA for the CDR3 is TGTGCCAGCAGCCTACTACAGGGCTATAATTCACCCCTCCACTTT. Translation: CASSLLQGYNSPLHF.

This clone was detected only once. The genes are TRBV28 and TRBJ1-1; 7 bases map to TRBD1. V was pared by 6 bases and J by 1 base, with 14 bases of the junction left unmatched. In germline, CDR1 is MDHEN, CDR2 SYDVKM. The CDR3 loop spans 17 amino acids. This chain's CDR3 is CASRGLRQGASNTEAFF. CDR3 in DNA: TGTGCCAGCAGGGGTCTTAGACAGGGAGCCTCGAACACTGAAGCTTTCTTT.

This clone was detected once. V gene TRBV20-1 combines with J gene TRBJ2-4; D gene ambiguous. Germline V gene sequence: CDR1 DFQATT, CDR2 SNEGSKA (reference sequence). The V end lost 3 bases, the J end lost 13 bases, and 13 bases lay between the germline ends. The length of the CDR3 is 11 residues. CDR3 DNA: TGCAGTGCTAGCGGGTCGTCTCGGCAGTACTTC. Translated: CSASGSSRQYF.

The table lists this clone with a few counts. As DNA, the CDR3 is TGTGCCTGTTCCAGACAGGCCTTACCGGGGGAGCAGTACTTC. It translates to CACSRQALPGEQYF. This chain connects TRBV30 to TRBJ2-7, with D possibly TRBD1 on 6 matching bases. The CDR3 covers 14 residues. Germline values: CDR1 GTSNPN, CDR2 SVGIG (reference sequence). Deletions cut 6 bases from V and 7 bases from J, with 22 bases between.

The chain has TRBV19 and TRBJ1-1; D remains unclear. Per germline, CDR1 LNHDA and CDR2 SQIVND (reference sequence). The germline V and J ends were trimmed by 6 bases and 0 bases, with 17 bases remaining between them. There are 16 residues in the CDR3. The CDR3 region is CASSMGSRAMNTEAFF. In DNA form, the CDR3 reads TGTGCCAGTAGCATGGGGTCGAGGGCCATGAACACTGAAGCTTTCTTT. Drawing the rest from reference TRBV19 and TRBJ1-1, the complete variable domain is DGGITQSPKYLFRKEGQNVTLSCEQNLNHDAMYWYRQDPGQGLRLIYYSQIVNDFQKGDIAEGYSVSREKKESFPLTVTSAQKNPTAFYLCASSMGSRAMNTEAFFGQGTRLTVV.

The V call is TRBV30, the J call TRBJ2-3, with 13 bases identical to TRBD2. The J segment lost 7 bases and the V segment lost 5 bases, leaving 9 bases of the junction unmatched. This CDR3 has 15 amino acids. Per the germline V gene, CDR1 is GTSNPN and CDR2 is SVGIG (reference sequence). CDR3 sequence (DNA): TGTGCCTGGGCCGGACTAGCGGGAGAAGTGAATACGCAGTATTTT. It codes for CAWAGLAGEVNTQYF. The entire variable domain, with the rest obtained from reference TRBV30 and TRBJ2-3, is as follows: SQTIHQWPATLVQPVGSPLSLECTVEGTSNPNLYWYRQAAGRGLQLLFYSVGIGQISSEVPQNLSASRPQDRQFILSSKKLLLSDSGFYLCAWAGLAGEVNTQYFGPGTRLTVL.

This clone appeared once. The chain has TRBV29-1 and TRBJ1-2; the D is unclear. Trimming removed 1 base from V and 2 bases from J, with 17 bases in between. CDR1 is SQVTM and CDR2 is ANQGSEA in the germline V gene. The CDR3 totals 16 residues. CDR3 in DNA: TGCAGCGTTGAAGCAACATTTGTATTTAAGAACTATGGCTACACCTTC. It translates to CSVEATFVFKNYGYTF.

J is TRBJ2-7 and V is TRBV7-8, with TRBD2 matching over 8 bases. Germline V CDR1 and CDR2: SGHVS, FQNEAQ. Germline trimming cut 5 bases from V and 6 bases from J; bases unmatched to any gene: 15. The CDR3 consists of 16 residues. For the CDR3, the DNA is TGTGCCAGCAGCCCCGGCGTGGGCGGGAGGTTCGGCGAGCAGTACTTC. It codes for CASSPGVGGRFGEQYF.

This sequence joins TRBV16 and TRBJ2-2, with 7 bases fitting TRBD2. The CDR3 is 15 residues long. V gave up 4 bases and J gave up 6 bases; unmatched junction bases: 8. The V gene's germline CDR1 is KGHSY and CDR2 FQNENV. For the CDR3, the DNA is TGTGCCAGCAGCCCGCCTACTAGCGTGGCCGGGGAGCTGTTTTTT. It codes for CASSPPTSVAGELFF.

This chain joins TRBV3-1 (or the pseudogene TRBV3-2) and TRBJ1-2; TRBD1 matches 10 bases. Germline CDR1 reads LGHDT; CDR2 reads YNNKEL (reference sequence). The CDR3 is 14 residues long. With V trimmed by 4 bases and J by 4 bases, 3 bases remained unmatched. CDR3 sequence reads: CASSRDRGVYGYTF. The CDR3 bases are TGTGCCAGCAGCCGGGACAGGGGAGTCTATGGCTACACCTTC.

V gene TRBV28 combines with J gene TRBJ2-7; 11 bases match TRBD2. J lost 1 base, V lost 8 bases, and 10 bases had no gene match. In germline, CDR1 is MDHEN, CDR2 SYDVKM. The CDR3 is made up of 16 amino acids. The CDR3 DNA sequence: TGTGCCAGCCGTGGGGCTAGCGGGAGGCAATCCTACGAGCAGTACTTC. Protein sequence: CASRGASGRQSYEQYF.

This sequence joins TRBV7-3 and TRBJ2-7; TRBD2 is a possible D gene (5 bases). The CDR3 loop spans 13 amino acids. The germline V and J ends were trimmed by 1 base and 7 bases, with 11 bases remaining between them. Germline V gene sequence: CDR1 SGHTA, CDR2 FQGTGA. CDR3 region: CASSLMPGGEQYF. The CDR3 DNA reads TGTGCCAGCAGCTTAATGCCGGGCGGGGAGCAGTACTTC.

This chain uses TRBV5-6 with TRBJ2-1; TRBD2 agrees at 7 bases. With V trimmed by 4 bases and J by 5 bases, 9 bases remained unmatched. Germline values: CDR1 SGHDT, CDR2 YYEEEE. This CDR3 comprises 15 residues. The CDR3 coding sequence is TGTGCCAGCAGCCTCAGCGGGGTTAAGAACAATGAGCAGTTCTTC. Translated, it gives CASSLSGVKNNEQFF.

The chain uses TRBV7-2 and TRBJ1-1; TRBD1 might be the D (5 bases). The CDR3 totals 13 residues. V was cut by 5 bases and J by 1 base, with 8 bases left in between. CDR1 and CDR2 (germline): SGHTA, FQGNSA. This chain's CDR3 is CASSNQGNTEAFF. In DNA, the CDR3 is TGTGCCAGCAGCAATCAGGGGAACACTGAAGCTTTCTTT.

On this clone itself: Other DNA sequences in this sample translate to the same CDR3. The rearrangement uses TRBV18 and TRBJ2-6; D is unclear. Trimming left V 0 bases short and J 2 bases short, with 8 bases between. There are 16 residues in the CDR3. CDR1 is KGHSH, CDR2 LQKENI, per germline. This CDR3 is CASSPPGTAGANVLTF. CDR3 DNA sequence: TGTGCCAGCTCACCACCGGGCACAGCTGGGGCCAACGTCCTGACTTTC.

The chain recombines TRBV5-1 with TRBJ1-1; D gene unclear. CDR3 length: 13 amino acids. The V end lost 0 bases, the J end lost 6 bases, and 9 bases lay between the germline ends. Germline-derived CDR1 and CDR2 are SGHRS and YFSETQ. CDR3 sequence (DNA): TGCGCCAGCAGCTTGGGACATCGCGCTGAAGCTTTCTTT. Its translation is CASSLGHRAEAFF.

The V and J genes are TRBV30 and TRBJ2-1, with D perhaps TRBD2 (5 bases). CDR1 and CDR2 from the germline V gene are GTSNPN and SVGIG (reference sequence). The CDR3 runs 16 residues. Trimming removed 3 bases from V and 2 bases from J, with 17 bases in between. The CDR3 reads CAWRPRGFPTYNEQFF. The CDR3 region has the DNA TGTGCCTGGAGGCCCCGGGGATTCCCGACCTACAATGAGCAGTTCTTC.

V is TRBV18 and J is TRBJ1-1; 7 bases match TRBD1. Germline V lookup: CDR1 KGHSH, CDR2 LQKENI. Losses at the gene ends were 6 bases for V and 6 bases for J; bases not matched to a gene: 13. CDR3 size: 15 residues. The CDR3 spells CASSPGQRPEAEAFF. CDR3 in DNA: TGTGCCAGCTCCCCGGGACAGCGGCCCGAGGCTGAAGCTTTCTTT.

The chain combines TRBV5-1 with TRBJ1-1; 11 nucleotides line up with TRBD1. In germline, CDR1 is SGHRS, CDR2 YFSETQ. This CDR3 has 13 amino acids. V was clipped by 4 bases and J by 11 bases; unmatched bases: 7. CDR3 loop: CASSSGTGGFAFF. The CDR3 coding sequence is TGCGCCAGCAGCAGCGGGACAGGGGGATTTGCTTTCTTT.

The J gene is TRBJ2-2, the V gene TRBV11-3; maybe TRBD2 (6 bases). Trimming removed 5 bases from V and 7 bases from J, with 11 bases in between. From germline, CDR1 is SGHNT and CDR2 YENEEA. The CDR3 runs 13 residues. The CDR3 DNA reads TGTGCCAGCAGCGAAGGAGGGATCGGGGAGCTGTTTTTT. As protein: CASSEGGIGELFF.

J is TRBJ2-1 and V is TRBV27; perhaps TRBD2 as D (5 bases). Per germline, CDR1 MNHEY and CDR2 SMNVEV (reference sequence). CDR3 size: 12 residues. V lost 10 bases to trimming and J lost 5 bases, with 12 bases between them. CDR3: CAISRGNNEQFF. CDR3 sequence (DNA): TGTGCCATCTCCCGGGGAAACAATGAGCAGTTCTTC.

V is TRBV11-2 and J is TRBJ2-1; D might be TRBD2 (5 bases). The CDR3 runs 12 residues. CDR1 is SGHAT, CDR2 FQNNGV, per germline. Trimming stripped 5 bases from V and 8 bases from J, with 10 bases between. CDR3 protein: CASSVQRDEQFF. CDR3 nucleotide sequence: TGTGCCAGCAGCGTCCAGAGGGATGAGCAGTTCTTC. Combining the CDR3 with reference TRBV11-2 and TRBJ2-1 gives the whole variable domain EAGVAQSPRYKIIEKRQSVAFWCNPISGHATLYWYQQILGQGPKLLIQFQNNGVVDDSQLPKDRFSAERLKGVDSTLKIQPAKLEDSAVYLCASSVQRDEQFFGPGTRLTVL.